Listed here are 16 T cell receptor beta chains from one sample, sequenced in a study of T cells in localized non-small cell lung cancer. Clones were sequenced by immunoSEQ multiplex PCR, and TCRdb holds only the in-frame ones, with some missing. The sample yields around 10,000 clones, 48% seen once. This specimen was lymph node tissue, taken before any cancer treatment. These receptors came from a woman aged 35 to 75 with stage II squamous cell lung carcinoma.

V and J are TRBV28 and TRBJ1-2, with D unresolved. The germline V gene has CDR1 MDHEN and CDR2 SYDVKM. The CDR3 has 14 residues. V lost 4 bases and J 4 bases, leaving 13 bases between the germline ends. The CDR3 nucleotides are TGTGCCAGCAGTTCTCTTGGCGCGGGCTATGGCTACACCTTC. Protein product: CASSSLGAGYGYTF.

This chain links TRBV6-8 with TRBJ2-7; D is uncertain. Germline values: CDR1 MNHGY, CDR2 SAAAGT. The CDR3 has 15 amino acids. V lost 0 bases and J 2 bases, leaving 11 bases between the germline ends. CDR3 DNA sequence: TGTGCCAGCAGTTACTCAAGCAACGGAGCCTACGAGCAGTACTTC. Its translation: CASSYSSNGAYEQYF.

The chain has TRBV6-8 and TRBJ1-1; D unclear. The CDR3 consists of 13 residues. The V gene lost 4 bases and the J gene lost 1 base, with 7 bases spanning the gap. Germline V gene lookup returns CDR1 MNHGY and CDR2 SAAAGT. This CDR3 is CASSLTENTEAFF. The CDR3 nucleotides are TGTGCCAGCAGTTTAACAGAGAACACTGAAGCTTTCTTT.

This chain links TRBV15 with TRBJ2-7; perhaps TRBD2 as D (5 bases). Germline CDR1 LNHNV, CDR2 YYDKDF (reference sequence). V was clipped by 0 bases and J by 5 bases, with 17 bases between them. CDR3 length: 16 residues. The CDR3: CATSRDRGGLWNEQYF. Written as DNA, the CDR3 is TGTGCCACCAGCAGAGATCGAGGCGGACTCTGGAACGAGCAGTACTTC.

The chain combines TRBV29-1 with TRBJ1-6; TRBD1 matches 9 bases. From germline, CDR1 is SQVTM and CDR2 ANQGSEA. This CDR3 is built from 13 residues. After removal of 7 bases from V and 7 bases from J, the junction contained 5 bases not matched to a gene. CDR3 sequence reads: CSGRTGENSPLHF. The CDR3 DNA reads TGCAGCGGCCGGACAGGGGAGAATTCACCCCTCCACTTT.

The CDR3 spells CAISESNTGNYGYTF. Partial CDR3 DNA: TGTGCCATCAGTGAGTCGAACACAGGGAACTATGGCTACACC. The chain uses TRBV10-3 and TRBJ1-2; a weak D match, TRBD1 (6 bases). From the germline J gene comes the end of the CDR3, since the read stops 1 residue before it. This CDR3 contains 15 residues. The V gene lost 0 bases and the J gene lost 2 bases, with 10 bases spanning the gap. Germline CDR1 ENHRY, CDR2 SYGVKD.

This clone was found a few times. The chain uses TRBV6-8 and TRBJ2-5; the match to TRBD1 covers 12 bases. V was clipped by 6 bases and J by 5 bases; unmatched bases: 7. Germline lookup yields CDR1 MNHGY and CDR2 SAAAGT. The CDR3 runs to 15 residues. The CDR3, as DNA: TGTGCCAGCAGACCCGGGACAGGGGGCCAGGAGACCCAGTACTTC. This codes for CASRPGTGGQETQYF.

V is TRBV11-3 and J is TRBJ1-5; 7 positions match TRBD1. V was pared by 1 base and J by 1 base, with 1 base of the junction left unmatched. The CDR3 contains 15 residues. Germline V lookup: CDR1 SGHNT, CDR2 YENEEA. The CDR3 spells CASSLGTGSNQPQHF. The CDR3 DNA sequence: TGTGCCAGCAGCTTAGGGACAGGAAGCAATCAGCCCCAGCATTTT.

This sequence joins TRBV14 and TRBJ1-1; 7 bases are a match to TRBD1. Per the germline V gene, CDR1 is SGHDN and CDR2 is FVKESK. The CDR3 loop spans 14 amino acids. J was trimmed by 5 bases and V by 5 bases; bases with no gene match: 8. The CDR3 nucleotides are TGTGCCAGCAGCTACAGGGGCCGGGTTACTGAAGCTTTCTTT. Translation gives CASSYRGRVTEAFF.

This chain connects TRBV19 to TRBJ1-4; D gene ambiguous. Germline CDR1 and CDR2: LNHDA and SQIVND (reference sequence). CDR3 length: 14 amino acids. Trimming removed 5 bases from V and 7 bases from J, with 14 bases in between. CDR3 amino acids: CASSLGPAGEKLFF. In DNA, the CDR3 is TGTGCCAGTAGTCTTGGACCCGCGGGTGAAAAACTGTTTTTT.

The rearrangement links TRBV10-3 to TRBJ2-7, with D maybe TRBD1 (6 bases). The CDR3 totals 15 residues. The germline V gene encodes CDR1 ENHRY and CDR2 SYGVKD. V lost 3 bases, J lost 0 bases, and 12 bases lay in between. CDR3 sequence: CAISERAGDSYEQYF. The CDR3, as DNA: TGTGCCATCAGTGAACGGGCAGGGGACTCCTACGAGCAGTACTTC.

The CDR3 DNA follows: TGTGCCAGCAGTTACTACAGGGTTTCGAACACCGGGGAGCTGTTTTTT. This translates into CASSYYRVSNTGELFF. V and J are TRBV6-8 and TRBJ2-2; tentative D call: TRBD1 (6 bases). The germline V and J ends were trimmed by 1 base and 0 bases, with 9 bases remaining between them. In germline, CDR1 is MNHGY, CDR2 SAAAGT. The length of the CDR3 is 16 residues.

The J gene is TRBJ1-5, the V gene TRBV15; D is unclear. The V end was cut by 2 bases, the J end by 6 bases, with 11 bases between. Germline CDR1 LNHNV, CDR2 YYDKDF (reference sequence). CDR3 length: 14 residues. CDR3 bases: TGTGCCACCAGCAGACCTGAGGGTGGTCAGCCCCAGCATTTT. This gives the protein CATSRPEGGQPQHF.

In its sample, this clone was seen once. The chain links TRBV19 to TRBJ1-5; D unresolved. CDR3 size: 13 residues. Between the trimmed V and J ends, which lost 4 bases and 7 bases, there was a span of 11 bases. Germline CDR1 and CDR2: LNHDA and SQIVND (reference sequence). In DNA form, the CDR3 reads TGTGCCAGTAGTAGGGTAGAAGGACAGCCCCAGCATTTT. This codes for CASSRVEGQPQHF.

This clone was seen only a few times. This sequence joins TRBV11-3 and TRBJ2-1; D unclear. The V gene's germline CDR1 is SGHNT and CDR2 YENEEA. V lost 1 base, J lost 0 bases, and 13 bases lay in between. The CDR3 has 17 amino acids. CDR3 residues: CASSLVTRLSSYNEQFF. DNA of the CDR3: TGTGCCAGCAGCTTAGTTACGAGACTGTCCTCCTACAATGAGCAGTTCTTC.

This clone showed up just once. The V gene is TRBV10-2, the J gene TRBJ2-7; tentatively, D is TRBD2 (6 bases). CDR1 and CDR2 from the germline V gene are WSHSY and SAAADI. This CDR3 contains 15 residues. Trimming shortened V by 3 bases and J by 0 bases, and 12 bases separated the two germline ends. DNA for the CDR3: TGCGCCAGCAGTGACGAGCGGGCCTTCTCCTACGAGCAGTACTTC. Protein sequence: CASSDERAFSYEQYF.